Listed here are 2 T cell receptor beta chains from one sample, sequenced in a study of post-analysis software for immune sequencing data. These receptors are not linked to any known antigen. General observations from the study: Among 5 or 6 TRBV segments more frequent in patients than controls were TRBV5-6, TRBV5-1 and TRBV20-1.

Libraries were made from TCR beta cDNA, and they carried unique molecular identifiers. In TCRdb, the PCR reads were re-called with MiXCR into one record per CDR3 protein. The sample has roughly 400,000 distinct CDR3 sequences, 39% seen once; the top ten hold approximately 7.1%. Sequencing was done on a sample of blood. The origin of the receptors is a girl aged 2 to 9 with multiple sclerosis.

This chain uses TRBV3-1 with TRBJ1-2; D gene ambiguous. V was trimmed by 2 bases and J by 8 bases, leaving 15 bases between them. CDR1 is LGHDT, CDR2 YNNKEL, per germline (reference sequence). The CDR3 loop spans 14 amino acids. The CDR3 spells CASSQTHPSEGYTF. The CDR3 DNA is TGTGCCAGCAGCCAAACTCACCCGTCAGAAGGCTACACCTTC.

The J gene is TRBJ2-5, the V gene TRBV4-2, with D maybe TRBD2 (6 bases). Germline V gene sequence: CDR1 LGHNA, CDR2 YNFKEQ. V was shortened by 1 base and J by 2 bases, with 14 bases between the two germline ends. This CDR3 region has 16 residues. CDR3: CASSQVFSGVQETQYF. CDR3 bases: TGTGCCAGCAGCCAAGTCTTTAGCGGAGTTCAAGAGACCCAGTACTTC.